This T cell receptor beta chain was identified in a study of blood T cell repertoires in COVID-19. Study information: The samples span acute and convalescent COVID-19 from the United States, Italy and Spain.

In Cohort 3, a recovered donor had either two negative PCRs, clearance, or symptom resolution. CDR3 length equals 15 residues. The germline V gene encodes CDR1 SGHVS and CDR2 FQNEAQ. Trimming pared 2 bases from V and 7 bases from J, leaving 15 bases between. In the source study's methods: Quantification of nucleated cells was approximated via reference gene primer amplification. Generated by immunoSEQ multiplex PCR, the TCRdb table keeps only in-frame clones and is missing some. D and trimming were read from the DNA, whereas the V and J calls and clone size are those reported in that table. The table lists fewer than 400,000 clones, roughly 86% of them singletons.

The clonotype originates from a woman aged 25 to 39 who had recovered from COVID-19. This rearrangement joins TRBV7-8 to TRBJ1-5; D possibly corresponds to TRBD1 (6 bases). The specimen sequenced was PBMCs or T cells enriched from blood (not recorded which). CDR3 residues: CASSLSRTVSQPQHF. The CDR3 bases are TGTGCCAGCAGCTTATCAAGGACAGTGTCCCAGCCCCAGCATTTT.